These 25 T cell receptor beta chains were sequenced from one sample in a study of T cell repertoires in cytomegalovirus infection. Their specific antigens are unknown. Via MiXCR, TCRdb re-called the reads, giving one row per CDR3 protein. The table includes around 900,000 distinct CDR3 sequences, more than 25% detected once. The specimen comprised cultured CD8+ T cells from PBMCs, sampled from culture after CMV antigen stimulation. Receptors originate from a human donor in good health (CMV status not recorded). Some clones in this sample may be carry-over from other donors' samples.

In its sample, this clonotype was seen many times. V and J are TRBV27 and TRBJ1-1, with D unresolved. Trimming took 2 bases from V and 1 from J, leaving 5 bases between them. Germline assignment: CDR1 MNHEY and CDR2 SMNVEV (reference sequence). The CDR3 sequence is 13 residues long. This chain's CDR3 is CASSLRQNTEAFF. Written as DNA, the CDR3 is TGTGCCAGCAGTTTACGACAGAACACTGAAGCTTTCTTT.

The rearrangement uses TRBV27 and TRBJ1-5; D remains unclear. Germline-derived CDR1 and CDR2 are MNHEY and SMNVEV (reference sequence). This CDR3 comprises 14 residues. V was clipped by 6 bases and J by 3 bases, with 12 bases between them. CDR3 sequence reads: CASSQYEYNQPQHF. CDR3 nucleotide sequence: TGTGCCAGCAGCCAGTACGAATACAATCAGCCCCAGCATTTT.

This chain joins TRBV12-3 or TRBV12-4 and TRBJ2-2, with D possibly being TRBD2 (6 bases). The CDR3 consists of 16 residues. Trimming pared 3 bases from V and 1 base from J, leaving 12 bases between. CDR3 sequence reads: CASSFLAGKNTGELFF. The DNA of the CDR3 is TGTGCCAGCAGTTTTTTGGCGGGGAAGAACACCGGGGAGCTGTTTTTT.

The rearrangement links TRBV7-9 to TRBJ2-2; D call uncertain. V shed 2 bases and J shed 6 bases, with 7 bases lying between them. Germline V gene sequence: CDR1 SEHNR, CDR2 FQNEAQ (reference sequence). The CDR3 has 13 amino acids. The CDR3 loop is CASSLNQAGELFF. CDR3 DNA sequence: TGTGCCAGCAGCTTAAATCAGGCCGGGGAGCTGTTTTTT. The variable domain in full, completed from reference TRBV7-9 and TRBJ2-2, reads DTGVSQNPRHKITKRGQNVTFRCDPISEHNRLYWYRQTLGQGPEFLTYFQNEAQLEKSRLLSDRFSAERPKGSFSTLEIQRTEQGDSAMYLCASSLNQAGELFFGEGSRLTVL.

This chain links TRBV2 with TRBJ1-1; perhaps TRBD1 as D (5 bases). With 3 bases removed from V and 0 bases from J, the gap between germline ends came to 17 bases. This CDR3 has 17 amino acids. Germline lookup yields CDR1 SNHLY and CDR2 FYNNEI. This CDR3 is CASSEEGTGVMNTEAFF. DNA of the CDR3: TGTGCCAGCAGTGAGGAGGGGACGGGAGTCATGAACACTGAAGCTTTCTTT.

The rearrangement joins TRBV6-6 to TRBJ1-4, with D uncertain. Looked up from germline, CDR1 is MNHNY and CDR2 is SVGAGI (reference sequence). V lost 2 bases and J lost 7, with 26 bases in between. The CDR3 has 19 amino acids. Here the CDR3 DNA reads TGTGCCAGCAGTTACCCAGATCTACCGGGCCTTGCCGAGGGTGAAAAACTGTTTTTT. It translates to CASSYPDLPGLAEGEKLFF.

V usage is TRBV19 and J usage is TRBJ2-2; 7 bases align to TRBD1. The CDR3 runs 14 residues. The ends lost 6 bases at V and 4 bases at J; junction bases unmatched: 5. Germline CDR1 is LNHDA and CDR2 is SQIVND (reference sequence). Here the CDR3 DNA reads TGTGCCAGTAGGACAGGGTTGGTCACCGGGGAGCTGTTTTTT. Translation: CASRTGLVTGELFF.

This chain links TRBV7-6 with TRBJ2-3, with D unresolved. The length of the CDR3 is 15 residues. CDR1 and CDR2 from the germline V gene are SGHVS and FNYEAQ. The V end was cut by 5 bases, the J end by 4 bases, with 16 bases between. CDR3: CASSAGRRLSDTQYF. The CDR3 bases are TGTGCCAGCAGCGCTGGACGGAGATTGTCAGATACGCAGTATTTT.

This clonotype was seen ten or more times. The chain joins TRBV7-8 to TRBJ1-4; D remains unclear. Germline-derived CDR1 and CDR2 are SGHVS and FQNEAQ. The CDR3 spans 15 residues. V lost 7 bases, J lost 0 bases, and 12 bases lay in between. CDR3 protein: CASTQWATTNEKLFF. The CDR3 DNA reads TGTGCCAGCACCCAATGGGCAACAACTAATGAAAAACTGTTTTTT. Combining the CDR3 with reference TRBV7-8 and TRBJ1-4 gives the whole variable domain GAGVSQSPRYKVAKRGQDVALRCDPISGHVSLFWYQQALGQGPEFLTYFQNEAQLDKSGLPSDRFFAERPEGSVSTLKIQRTQQEDSAVYLCASTQWATTNEKLFFGSGTQLSVL.

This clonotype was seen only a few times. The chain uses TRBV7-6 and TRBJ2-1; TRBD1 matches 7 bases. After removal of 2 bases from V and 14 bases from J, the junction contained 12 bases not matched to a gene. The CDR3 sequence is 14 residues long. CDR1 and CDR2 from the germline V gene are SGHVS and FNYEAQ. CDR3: CASSLSPTGSWEFF. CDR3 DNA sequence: TGTGCCAGCAGCTTATCGCCGACAGGGTCGTGGGAGTTCTTC.

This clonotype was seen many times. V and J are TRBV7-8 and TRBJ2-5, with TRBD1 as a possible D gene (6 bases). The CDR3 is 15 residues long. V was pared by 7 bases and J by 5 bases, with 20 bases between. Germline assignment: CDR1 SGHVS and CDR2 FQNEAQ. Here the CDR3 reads CASTKWAGEKETQYF. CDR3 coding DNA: TGTGCCAGCACCAAATGGGCAGGGGAGAAGGAGACCCAGTACTTC.

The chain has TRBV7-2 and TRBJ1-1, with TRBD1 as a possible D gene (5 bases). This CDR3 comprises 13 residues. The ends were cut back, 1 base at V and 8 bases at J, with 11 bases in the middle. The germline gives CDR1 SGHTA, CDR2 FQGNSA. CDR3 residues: CASSLGGEGEAFF. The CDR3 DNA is TGTGCCAGCAGCTTAGGGGGGGAGGGGGAAGCTTTCTTT.

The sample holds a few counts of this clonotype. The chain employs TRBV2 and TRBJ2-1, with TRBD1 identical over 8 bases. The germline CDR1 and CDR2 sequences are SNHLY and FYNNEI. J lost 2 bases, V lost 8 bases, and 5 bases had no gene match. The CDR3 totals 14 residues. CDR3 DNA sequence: TGTGCCAGCCCTGGACAGGGCCCCTACAATGAGCAGTTCTTC. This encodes CASPGQGPYNEQFF.

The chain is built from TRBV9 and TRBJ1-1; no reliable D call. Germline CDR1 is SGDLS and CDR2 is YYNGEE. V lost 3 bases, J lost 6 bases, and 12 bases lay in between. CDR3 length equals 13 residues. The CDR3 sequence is CASSASRGPEAFF. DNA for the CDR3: TGTGCCAGCAGCGCTTCCAGAGGACCTGAAGCTTTCTTT.

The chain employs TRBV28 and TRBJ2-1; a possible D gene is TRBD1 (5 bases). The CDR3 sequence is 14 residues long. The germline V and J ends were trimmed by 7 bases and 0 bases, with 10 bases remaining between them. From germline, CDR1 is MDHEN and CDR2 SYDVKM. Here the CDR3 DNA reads TGTGCCAGCACTCGACAGCCCTCCTACAATGAGCAGTTCTTC. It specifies CASTRQPSYNEQFF.

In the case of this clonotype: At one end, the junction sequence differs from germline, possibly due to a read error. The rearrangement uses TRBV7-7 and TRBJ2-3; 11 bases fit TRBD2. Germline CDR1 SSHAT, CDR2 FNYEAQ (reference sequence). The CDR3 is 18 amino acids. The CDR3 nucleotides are TGTGCTAGCAGCTTAACAAGACTAGCGGGGAGTAGCACAGATACGCAGTATTTT. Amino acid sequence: CASSLTRLAGSSTDTQYF.

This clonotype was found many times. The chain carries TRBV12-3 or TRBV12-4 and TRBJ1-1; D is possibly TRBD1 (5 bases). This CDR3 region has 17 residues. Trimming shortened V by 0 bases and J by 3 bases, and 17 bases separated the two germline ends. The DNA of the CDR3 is TGTGCCAGCAGTTTAGCGAGAGGGGTAAGGGATGACACTGAAGCTTTCTTT. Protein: CASSLARGVRDDTEAFF.

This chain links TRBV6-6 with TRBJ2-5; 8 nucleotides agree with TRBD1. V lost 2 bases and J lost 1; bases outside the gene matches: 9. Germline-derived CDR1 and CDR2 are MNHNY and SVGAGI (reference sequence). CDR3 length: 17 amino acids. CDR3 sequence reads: CASSYAAGGDPQETQYF. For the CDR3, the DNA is TGTGCCAGCAGTTACGCGGCAGGGGGCGATCCCCAAGAGACCCAGTACTTC.

CDR3 protein: CARGAIAWPQHF. CDR3 bases: TGTGCCAGGGGGGCGATCGCGTGGCCCCAGCATTTT. V is TRBV27 and J is TRBJ1-5; D perhaps matches TRBD1 (6 bases). Germline V CDR1 and CDR2: MNHEY, SMNVEV (reference sequence). The CDR3 has 12 residues. V gave up 9 bases and J gave up 9 bases, with 15 bases separating them.

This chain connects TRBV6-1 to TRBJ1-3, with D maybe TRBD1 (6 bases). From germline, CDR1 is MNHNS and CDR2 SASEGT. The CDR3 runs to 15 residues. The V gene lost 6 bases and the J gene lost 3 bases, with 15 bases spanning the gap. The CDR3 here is CASSPAGGLGNTIYF. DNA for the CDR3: TGTGCCAGCAGCCCCGCGGGGGGGCTTGGAAACACCATATATTTT.

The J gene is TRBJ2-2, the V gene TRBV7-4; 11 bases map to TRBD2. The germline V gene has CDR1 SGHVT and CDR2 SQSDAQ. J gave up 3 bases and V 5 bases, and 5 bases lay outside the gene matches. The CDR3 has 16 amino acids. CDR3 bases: TGTGCCAGCAGCAAGTCTAGCGGGGGGTACACCGGGGAGCTGTTTTTT. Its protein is CASSKSSGGYTGELFF. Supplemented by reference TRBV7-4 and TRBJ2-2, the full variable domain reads GAGVSQSPRYKVAKRGRDVALRCDSISGHVTLYWYRQTLGQGSEVLTYSQSDAQRDKSGRPSGRFSAERPERSVSTLKIQRTEQGDSAVYLCASSKSSGGYTGELFFGEGSRLTVL.

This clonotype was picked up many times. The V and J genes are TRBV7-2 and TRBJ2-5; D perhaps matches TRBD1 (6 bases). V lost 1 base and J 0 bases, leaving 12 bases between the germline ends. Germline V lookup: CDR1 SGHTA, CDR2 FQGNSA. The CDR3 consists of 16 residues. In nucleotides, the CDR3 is TGTGCCAGCAGCTTAGACGTTACAGGGTACCAAGAGACCCAGTACTTC. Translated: CASSLDVTGYQETQYF. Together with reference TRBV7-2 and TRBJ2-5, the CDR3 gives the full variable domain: GAGVSQSPSNKVTEKGKDVELRCDPISGHTALYWYRQSLGQGLEFLIYFQGNSAPDKSGLPSDRFSAERTGGSVSTLTIQRTQQEDSAVYLCASSLDVTGYQETQYFGPGTRLLVL.

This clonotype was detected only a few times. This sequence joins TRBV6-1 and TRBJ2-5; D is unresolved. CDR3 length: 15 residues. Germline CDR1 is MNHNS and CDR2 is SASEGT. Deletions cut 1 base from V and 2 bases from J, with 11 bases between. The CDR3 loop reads CASSEGPAVQETQYF. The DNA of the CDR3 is TGTGCCAGCAGTGAAGGCCCGGCAGTACAAGAGACCCAGTACTTC.

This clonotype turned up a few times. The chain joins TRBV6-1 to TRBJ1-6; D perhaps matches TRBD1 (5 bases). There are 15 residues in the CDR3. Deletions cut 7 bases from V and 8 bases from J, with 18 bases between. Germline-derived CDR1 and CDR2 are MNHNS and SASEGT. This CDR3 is CASTRFMGVDSPLHF. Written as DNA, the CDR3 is TGTGCCAGCACCCGATTTATGGGGGTGGATTCACCCCTCCACTTT.

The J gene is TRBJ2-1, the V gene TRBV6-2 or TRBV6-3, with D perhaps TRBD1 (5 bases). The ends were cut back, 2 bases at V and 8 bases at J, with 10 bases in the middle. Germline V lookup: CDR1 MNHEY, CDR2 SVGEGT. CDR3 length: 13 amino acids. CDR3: CASSYLRGDEQFF. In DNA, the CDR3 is TGTGCCAGCAGTTACCTAAGGGGCGATGAGCAGTTCTTC.